These 25 T cell receptor beta chains originate from one sample sequenced in a study of regulatory T cells in long-lasting Graves disease. This sample's time point: persistent/refractory GD, antithyroid drugs over 5 years with positive TRAb. The TCR library was prepared using RNA isolated from PBMCs. With iRepertoire HTBI primers and Arm-PCR of CDR3 regions, TCR beta libraries were built. TCRdb re-analysed the multiplex PCR reads in MiXCR, keeping a single row per CDR3 protein. The sample consists of about 290,000 distinct CDR3 sequences, 22% of them appearing once. The source was peripheral blood mononuclear cells (PBMCs), collected when the disease was refractory, from a patient treated with antithyroid drugs. Receptors were obtained from a female donor with Graves disease.

This clonotype was detected a few times. The V call is TRBV6-9, the J call TRBJ1-3; D gene ambiguous. V gave up 3 bases and J gave up 7 bases, with 16 bases separating them. The CDR3 extends over 15 amino acids. The V gene's germline CDR1 is MNHGY and CDR2 SVAAGI. The chain's CDR3 is CASSYLQHWSNTIYF. The CDR3 DNA reads TGTGCCAGCAGTTACTTGCAGCACTGGAGCAACACCATATATTTT.

The V call is TRBV4-1, the J call TRBJ1-1; weak D call: TRBD1 (6 bases). Germline V gives CDR1 MGHRA, CDR2 YSYEKL. The germline V and J ends were trimmed by 0 bases and 7 bases, with 15 bases remaining between them. The CDR3 totals 15 residues. CDR3 protein: CASSQEQQGGVEAFF. The CDR3 DNA follows: TGCGCCAGCAGCCAAGAACAACAGGGAGGAGTTGAAGCTTTCTTT.

This clonotype was observed at least ten times. The V call is TRBV28, the J call TRBJ2-7; D not certain. The germline CDR1 and CDR2 sequences are MDHEN and SYDVKM. V was cut by 8 bases and J by 0 bases, with 5 bases left in between. The CDR3 is 11 residues long. The CDR3 sequence: CASGFSYEQYF. The CDR3, as DNA: TGTGCCAGCGGCTTCTCCTACGAGCAGTACTTC.

This clonotype was counted only a few times. The J gene is TRBJ2-2, the V gene TRBV11-1; unclear D gene. Germline V gives CDR1 SGHAT, CDR2 FQDESV (reference sequence). Trimming removed 1 base at V and 6 bases at J, with 9 bases between. This CDR3 is 14 amino acids long. In nucleotides, the CDR3 is TGTGCCAGCAGCTTAGTCTCTGGGCCCGGGGAGCTGTTTTTT. Its protein product is CASSLVSGPGELFF.

In this sample, this clonotype turned up many times. The chain recombines TRBV5-6 with TRBJ2-1; 10 nucleotides agree with TRBD1. There are 13 residues in the CDR3. Germline V gene lookup returns CDR1 SGHDT and CDR2 YYEEEE. V was clipped by 5 bases and J by 8 bases; unmatched bases: 4. The CDR3 reads CASRGTGVDEQFF. DNA of the CDR3: TGTGCCAGCAGGGGGACAGGGGTCGATGAGCAGTTCTTC. The full variable domain, its missing parts supplied by reference TRBV5-6 and TRBJ2-1, is DAGVTQSPTHLIKTRGQQVTLRCSPKSGHDTVSWYQQALGQGPQFIFQYYEEEERQRGNFPDRFSGHQFPNYSSELNVNALLLGDSALYLCASRGTGVDEQFFGPGTRLTVL.

The chain links TRBV20-1 to TRBJ2-3, with 7 bases aligning to TRBD2. CDR1 and CDR2 from the germline V gene are DFQATT and SNEGSKA (reference sequence). The CDR3 sequence is 14 residues long. The V and J ends lost 5 bases and 1 base, in that order; junction bases with no gene match: 6. CDR3 in amino acids: CSAGGGLRTDTQYF. CDR3 nucleotides: TGCAGTGCTGGGGGAGGGCTCCGCACAGATACGCAGTATTTT.

The rearrangement uses TRBV28 and TRBJ2-5; 10 bases line up with TRBD2. Germline trimming cut 5 bases from V and 4 bases from J; bases unmatched to any gene: 10. This CDR3 comprises 16 residues. The germline gives CDR1 MDHEN, CDR2 SYDVKM. The CDR3 region has the DNA TGTGCCAGCAGTCCAAAACTAGCGGGGCCTGTAGAGACCCAGTACTTC. Translation: CASSPKLAGPVETQYF. The full variable domain, its missing parts supplied by reference TRBV28 and TRBJ2-5, is DVKVTQSSRYLVKRTGEKVFLECVQDMDHENMFWYRQDPGLGLRLIYFSYDVKMKEKGDIPEGYSVSREKKERFSLILESASTNQTSMYLCASSPKLAGPVETQYFGPGTRLLVL.

V is TRBV11-2 and J is TRBJ2-3, with D maybe TRBD2 (6 bases). This CDR3 has 14 amino acids. Trimming cost V 4 bases and J 2 bases, with 10 bases left between them. Germline V CDR1 and CDR2: SGHAT, FQNNGV. The CDR3 loop is CASSSGADTDTQYF. The CDR3 bases are TGTGCCAGCAGCTCGGGAGCAGACACAGATACGCAGTATTTT.

The gene calls are TRBV7-9 and TRBJ1-5; TRBD1 is a possible D gene (5 bases). Germline CDR1 is SEHNR and CDR2 is FQNEAQ (reference sequence). This CDR3 contains 13 residues. V was pared by 4 bases and J by 10 bases, with 14 bases between. The CDR3 sequence: CASSSGGSFPQHF. As DNA, the CDR3 is TGTGCCAGCAGCTCCGGGGGGTCATTCCCCCAGCATTTT.

This chain uses TRBV20-1 with TRBJ1-4; 9 bases are a match to TRBD1. The germline V gene encodes CDR1 DFQATT and CDR2 SNEGSKA (reference sequence). The V and J ends lost 5 bases and 5 bases, in that order; junction bases with no gene match: 3. There are 13 residues in the CDR3. The CDR3 bases are TGCAGTGCTGGGGACAGGGTAAATGAAAAACTGTTTTTT. This translates into CSAGDRVNEKLFF.

This clonotype was counted between two and nine times. The V gene is TRBV19, the J gene TRBJ2-7; 7 positions match TRBD1. Germline trimming cut 7 bases from V and 1 base from J; bases unmatched to any gene: 4. Germline V gene data show CDR1 as LNHDA and CDR2 as SQIVND (reference sequence). The CDR3 runs 13 residues. Here the CDR3 DNA reads TGTGCCAGTAACTCGGGACAGTCCTACGAGCAGTACTTC. Translated, it gives CASNSGQSYEQYF.

The chain employs TRBV6-2 or TRBV6-3 and TRBJ2-6; 10 nucleotides align to TRBD1. V dropped 6 bases and J dropped 2; count of bases not matched to a gene: 13. The germline gives CDR1 MNHEY, CDR2 SVGEGT. CDR3 length equals 19 residues. The CDR3 nucleotides are TGTGCCAGCAGACGTGATCGGGACAGGGGTGGTCCTGGGGCCAACGTCCTGACTTTC. Protein: CASRRDRDRGGPGANVLTF.

This sequence joins TRBV20-1 and TRBJ2-7; maybe TRBD2 (5 bases). The CDR3 totals 12 residues. V dropped 5 bases and J dropped 1 base, with 9 bases sitting between them. Germline loops: CDR1 DFQATT, CDR2 SNEGSKA (reference sequence). CDR3 in DNA: TGCAGTGCTGGGAGCGGTTCCTACGAGCAGTACTTC. This translates into CSAGSGSYEQYF.

This clonotype was picked up a small number of times. V gene TRBV3-1 combines with J gene TRBJ2-2; maybe TRBD1 (5 bases). Germline loops: CDR1 LGHDT, CDR2 YNNKEL (reference sequence). Trimming removed 0 bases from V and 3 bases from J, with 8 bases in between. This CDR3 is 15 amino acids long. As DNA, the CDR3 is TGTGCCAGCAGCCAAGACACAGGTTACACCGGGGAGCTGTTTTTT. Its translation is CASSQDTGYTGELFF.

As to this clonotype: At one boundary the junction diverges from the germline segment, which might be a read error. V is TRBV20-1 and J is TRBJ1-2, with no clear D. CDR3 length equals 14 residues. Germline V gene data show CDR1 as DFQATT and CDR2 as SNEGSKA (reference sequence). The CDR3, as DNA: TGCAGTGCTAGGCTCACAGATTCGAGCTATGGCTGCACCTTC. Its translation is CSARLTDSSYGCTF.

In this sample, this clonotype turned up a few times. The rearrangement links TRBV29-1 to TRBJ1-1, with D possibly matching TRBD1 (6 bases). This CDR3 region has 14 residues. The germline V and J ends were trimmed by 4 bases and 5 bases, with 17 bases remaining between them. Germline loops: CDR1 SQVTM, CDR2 ANQGSEA. The CDR3 nucleotides are TGCAGCGTTGTGGGGGGGCGGGGTAGGACTGAAGCTTTCTTT. Its protein is CSVVGGRGRTEAFF.

Ten or more counts support this clonotype. The chain couples TRBV14 to TRBJ1-1; tentatively, D is TRBD1 (6 bases). Germline assignment: CDR1 SGHDN and CDR2 FVKESK. The CDR3 sequence is 16 residues long. Trimming pared 1 base from V and 6 bases from J, leaving 18 bases between. The CDR3 here is CASSQGRDTFSPEAFF. The CDR3 bases are TGTGCCAGCAGCCAAGGGCGGGACACCTTCAGCCCTGAAGCTTTCTTT.

This clonotype was seen ten or more times. The gene calls are TRBV3-1 and TRBJ2-5; D remains unclear. CDR3 size: 13 residues. From germline, CDR1 is LGHDT and CDR2 YNNKEL (reference sequence). V was pared by 5 bases and J by 3 bases, with 10 bases between. CDR3 coding DNA: TGTGCCAGCAGCGAAGTCCGGGAAGAGACCCAGTACTTC. It yields the protein CASSEVREETQYF.

This clonotype has just one count. The chain is built from TRBV7-2 and TRBJ2-7, with TRBD1 matching over 7 bases. Germline V gene lookup returns CDR1 SGHTA and CDR2 FQGNSA. V gave up 4 bases and J gave up 2 bases; unmatched junction bases: 5. CDR3 length: 14 residues. The CDR3: CASSSHGQAYEQYF. CDR3 nucleotide sequence: TGTGCCAGCAGCTCCCATGGACAGGCCTACGAGCAGTACTTC.

The rearrangement joins TRBV30 to TRBJ2-2, with 12 positions matching TRBD2. The CDR3 sequence is 19 residues long. V trimming: 2 bases; J trimming: 0 bases; junction bases outside the gene matches: 10. Germline V gene lookup returns CDR1 GTSNPN and CDR2 SVGIG (reference sequence). Here the CDR3 reads CAWSFGVTSGRTNTGELFF. DNA for the CDR3: TGTGCCTGGAGTTTCGGGGTCACTAGCGGGAGGACGAACACCGGGGAGCTGTTTTTT. Full variable domain (missing parts from reference TRBV30 and TRBJ2-2): SQTIHQWPATLVQPVGSPLSLECTVEGTSNPNLYWYRQAAGRGLQLLFYSVGIGQISSEVPQNLSASRPQDRQFILSSKKLLLSDSGFYLCAWSFGVTSGRTNTGELFFGEGSRLTVL.

Many counts were recorded for this clonotype. The J gene is TRBJ2-5, the V gene TRBV7-2, with D unresolved. The CDR3 consists of 16 residues. V was cut by 5 bases and J by 1 base, with 17 bases left in between. Germline CDR1 reads SGHTA; CDR2 reads FQGNSA. In nucleotides, the CDR3 is TGTGCCAGCAGCCCCTTCCCAAGGCAGGCCCAAGAGACCCAGTACTTC. Its protein product is CASSPFPRQAQETQYF.

V is TRBV2 and J is TRBJ1-5; possibly TRBD1 for D (5 bases). V lost 8 bases, J lost 0 bases, and 14 bases lay in between. Germline values: CDR1 SNHLY, CDR2 FYNNEI. The CDR3 runs to 15 residues. CDR3 DNA: TGTGCCAGCTCCGGGACTTCCTTTAGCAATCAGCCCCAGCATTTT. Amino acids: CASSGTSFSNQPQHF. Filled out from reference TRBV2 and TRBJ1-5, the complete variable domain reads EPEVTQTPSHQVTQMGQEVILRCVPISNHLYFYWYRQILGQKVEFLVSFYNNEISEKSEIFDDQFSVERPDGSNFTLKIRSTKLEDSAMYFCASSGTSFSNQPQHFGDGTRLSIL.

Only a few counts were recorded for this clonotype. V gene TRBV4-2 combines with J gene TRBJ2-7; 8 nucleotides align to TRBD1. The V and J ends lost 2 bases and 5 bases, in that order; junction bases with no gene match: 8. There are 15 residues in the CDR3. Per the germline V gene, CDR1 is LGHNA and CDR2 is YNFKEQ. The CDR3 bases are TGTGCCAGCAGCCAACACTTCAGGGGGCGCGACGAGCAGTACTTC. Translating it yields CASSQHFRGRDEQYF.

The chain links TRBV4-1 to TRBJ2-5; D may be TRBD1 (5 bases). V shed 1 base and J shed 1 base, with 10 bases lying between them. The germline V gene encodes CDR1 MGHRA and CDR2 YSYEKL. The CDR3 has 15 residues. In nucleotides, the CDR3 is TGCGCCAGCAGCCAAGTACAGGAGCCCCAAGAGACCCAGTACTTC. Amino acids: CASSQVQEPQETQYF.

This clonotype occurred a few times. The chain carries TRBV5-1 and TRBJ2-5; maybe TRBD1 (5 bases). The J call may be incorrect, as the DNA end agrees better with TRBJ2-7. Per the germline V gene, CDR1 is SGHRS and CDR2 is YFSETQ. The CDR3 has 14 residues. The CDR3 coding sequence is TGCGCCAGCAGCCCACTGGACATTCCCAACGAGCAGTACTTC. It is translated as CASSPLDIPNEQYF.